These 6 T cell receptor beta chains originate from one sample sequenced in a study of cytomegalovirus exposure and HLA in healthy donors. Primers for the PCR totalled 60 Vbeta and 13 Jbeta. Here immunoSEQ multiplex PCR was the method, and the copy in TCRdb shows in-frame clones only, minus some. The table shows roughly 110,000 clones, with 75% to 85% occurring only once. Sequenced material: PBMCs. The receptors stem from a woman under 30 in good health and CMV-seropositive.

The chain links TRBV5-1 to TRBJ1-1, with D possibly TRBD1 on 5 matching bases. Per the germline V gene, CDR1 is SGHRS and CDR2 is YFSETQ. Trimming cost V 4 bases and J 5 bases, with 21 bases left between them. The CDR3 extends over 16 amino acids. CDR3 DNA sequence: TGCGCCAGCAGCGTAGCATACAGGAATGAGTGGACTGAAGCTTTCTTT. Its translation is CASSVAYRNEWTEAFF.

This chain uses TRBV7-9 with TRBJ2-7; TRBD1 matches at 9 bases. The germline V gene has CDR1 SEHNR and CDR2 FQNEAQ (reference sequence). V gave up 5 bases and J gave up 0 bases; unmatched junction bases: 11. The CDR3 is 17 residues long. DNA of the CDR3: TGTGCCAGCAGCCAGTACTCCGGGACAGGGAGCTCCTACGAGCAGTACTTC. Its protein is CASSQYSGTGSSYEQYF.

The V and J genes are TRBV19 and TRBJ2-5, with D perhaps matching TRBD2 (6 bases). There are 13 residues in the CDR3. The germline V and J ends were trimmed by 5 bases and 2 bases, with 9 bases remaining between them. CDR1 is LNHDA, CDR2 SQIVND, per germline (reference sequence). Here the CDR3 reads CASSPRGQETQYF. CDR3 DNA: TGTGCCAGTAGTCCGCGGGGACAAGAGACCCAGTACTTC.

V usage is TRBV19 and J usage is TRBJ2-4; TRBD2 aligns across 8 bases. Judging by the DNA end, TRBJ2-7 fits better; the J call may be wrong. Germline V lookup: CDR1 LNHDA, CDR2 SQIVND (reference sequence). The CDR3 extends over 15 amino acids. Written as DNA, the CDR3 is TGTGCCAGTAGTAGCGCCGGGACTAGTCTCTACGAGCAGTACTTC. Translating it yields CASSSAGTSLYEQYF.

This clone was detected a few times. The chain is built from TRBV2 and TRBJ1-2, with TRBD1 identical over 9 bases. This CDR3 is built from 14 residues. The germline V gene has CDR1 SNHLY and CDR2 FYNNEI. Germline trimming cut 5 bases from V and 3 bases from J; bases unmatched to any gene: 4. The CDR3 region has the DNA TGTGCCAGCAGTTCACAGGGGGCACACTATGGCTACACCTTC. This translates into CASSSQGAHYGYTF.

The J gene is TRBJ2-3, the V gene TRBV7-3; 10 bases agree with TRBD2. Germline-derived CDR1 and CDR2 are SGHTA and FQGTGA. V lost 3 bases, J lost 3 bases, and 6 bases stayed unmatched. The CDR3 has 16 amino acids. CDR3 DNA: TGTGCCAGCAGCTTCCCCCTAGCGGGAGTTACAGATACGCAGTATTTT. This encodes CASSFPLAGVTDTQYF.